A single sample gave rise to the 29 T cell receptor beta chains below, sequenced in a study of T cells after yellow fever vaccination. TCRdb recomputed calls from the 5' RACE reads with MiXCR, one row per CDR3 protein. Counted here are approximately 150,000 distinct CDR3 sequences, 6.2% occurring once; the ten biggest clones make up about 2.8%. The material was CD4+ T cells sorted from PBMCs, obtained on the day of the first yellow fever vaccination. These receptors were collected from a man younger than 35 who received the YFV17D yellow fever vaccine.

This clonotype was counted between two and nine times. The genes are TRBV20-1 and TRBJ1-5; TRBD1 matches 8 bases. Trimming took 5 bases from V and 7 from J; bases not matched to a gene: 4. The CDR3 sequence is 12 residues long. Per the germline V gene, CDR1 is DFQATT and CDR2 is SNEGSKA (reference sequence). The CDR3 loop reads CSAAPGGQPQHF. In DNA, the CDR3 is TGCAGTGCTGCTCCAGGGGGCCAGCCCCAGCATTTT.

This clonotype has a handful of counts. The chain employs TRBV5-1 and TRBJ2-5; the match to TRBD2 covers 8 bases. The V gene's germline CDR1 is SGHRS and CDR2 YFSETQ. CDR3 length: 16 amino acids. The J segment lost 1 base and the V segment lost 2 bases, leaving 7 bases of the junction unmatched. CDR3: CASSLGSGGAQETQYF. DNA for the CDR3: TGCGCCAGCAGCTTAGGATCGGGGGGGGCCCAAGAGACCCAGTACTTC. Filled out from reference TRBV5-1 and TRBJ2-5, the complete variable domain reads KAGVTQTPRYLIKTRGQQVTLSCSPISGHRSVSWYQQTPGQGLQFLFEYFSETQRNKGNFPGRFSGRQFSNSRSEMNVSTLELGDSALYLCASSLGSGGAQETQYFGPGTRLLVL.

Comment on this clonotype: It may be a read error: a sequence one base away is much more abundant. The chain recombines TRBV7-2 with TRBJ2-7, with a weak D call TRBD2 (6 bases). The CDR3 loop spans 13 amino acids. CDR1 SGHTA and CDR2 FQGNSA come from the germline V gene. CDR3 residues: CARSSYAGREQYF. DNA for the CDR3: TGTGCCAGAAGCTCGTACGCAGGGAGGGAGCAGTACTTC.

This clonotype was detected only a few times. V usage is TRBV20-1 and J usage is TRBJ1-2; perhaps TRBD1 as D (5 bases). The V gene lost 2 bases and the J gene lost 5 bases, with 12 bases spanning the gap. Germline lookup yields CDR1 DFQATT and CDR2 SNEGSKA (reference sequence). This CDR3 contains 13 residues. The CDR3 DNA is TGCAGTGCTAGACCTACTGGGGGTTATGGCTACACCTTC. It yields the protein CSARPTGGYGYTF.

This clonotype came up many times. This rearrangement joins TRBV5-1 to TRBJ2-5, with a weak D call TRBD1 (5 bases). Per germline, CDR1 SGHRS and CDR2 YFSETQ. V lost 2 bases and J 14 bases, leaving 19 bases between the germline ends. The CDR3 extends over 13 amino acids. This CDR3 reads CASSLSQGAVSYF. The CDR3 DNA is TGCGCCAGCAGCTTATCGCAGGGCGCGGTATCTTACTTC.

Of note for this clonotype: A much larger clone lies one base from this, so it may be a read error. This chain links TRBV20-1 with TRBJ2-4, with a tentative D call TRBD2 (5 bases). Germline CDR1 DFQATT, CDR2 SNEGSKA (reference sequence). V lost 6 bases to trimming and J lost 7 bases, with 13 bases between them. This CDR3 is built from 12 residues. CDR3 protein: CSAQRCGNIQYF. CDR3 DNA: TGCAGTGCACAGAGATGCGGGAACATTCAGTACTTC.

This clonotype was seen repeatedly, ten times or more. The rearrangement uses TRBV7-3 and TRBJ1-1; D is unclear. Germline CDR1 reads SGHTA; CDR2 reads FQGTGA. V lost 2 bases to trimming and J lost 8 bases, with 15 bases between them. The CDR3 is 14 amino acids. The CDR3 here is CASSLEGWAKEAFF. Written as DNA, the CDR3 is TGTGCCAGCAGCTTAGAGGGATGGGCCAAAGAAGCTTTCTTT.

This clonotype was seen many times. The chain joins TRBV4-1 to TRBJ1-1; tentative D call: TRBD1 (5 bases). The germline gives CDR1 MGHRA, CDR2 YSYEKL. V gave up 2 bases and J gave up 1 base, with 8 bases separating them. The CDR3 spans 14 residues. In nucleotides, the CDR3 is TGCGCCAGCAGCCAACCGACAGAGAACACTGAAGCTTTCTTT. As protein: CASSQPTENTEAFF.

This clonotype was observed at least ten times. The genes are TRBV29-1 and TRBJ2-4; 8 nucleotides agree with TRBD1. Germline loops: CDR1 SQVTM, CDR2 ANQGSEA. J gave up 6 bases and V 4 bases, and 8 bases lay outside the gene matches. This CDR3 is built from 14 residues. The chain's CDR3 is CSVAGQGYRNIQYF. The DNA for the CDR3 is TGCAGCGTTGCAGGACAGGGCTACCGAAACATTCAGTACTTC.

There are many counts of this clonotype. This sequence joins TRBV29-1 and TRBJ1-1; TRBD1 is a possible D gene (6 bases). V gave up 6 bases and J gave up 8 bases, with 16 bases separating them. The CDR3 extends over 12 amino acids. Germline lookup yields CDR1 SQVTM and CDR2 ANQGSEA. The DNA for the CDR3 is TGCAGCGTGGGCCGGACAGCGGGGGAAGCTTTCTTT. It encodes CSVGRTAGEAFF.

This clonotype has only a few counts. This rearrangement joins TRBV5-1 to TRBJ1-2, with a possible D match to TRBD1 (5 bases). The CDR3 spans 13 residues. Germline CDR1 reads SGHRS; CDR2 reads YFSETQ. Trimming removed 5 bases at V and 4 bases at J, with 12 bases between. The CDR3 reads CASSSGAGYGYTF. The CDR3 DNA follows: TGCGCCAGCAGTTCCGGGGCCGGCTATGGCTACACCTTC.

This clonotype was seen repeatedly, ten times or more. The rearrangement joins TRBV5-1 to TRBJ2-7; tentatively, D is TRBD1 or TRBD2 (5 bases each). The CDR3 contains 17 residues. CDR1 SGHRS and CDR2 YFSETQ come from the germline V gene. V was shortened by 0 bases and J by 0 bases, with 16 bases between the two germline ends. This CDR3 is CASSLVSGTVSSYEQYF. The DNA of the CDR3 is TGCGCCAGCAGCTTGGTTTCCGGGACGGTTAGCTCCTACGAGCAGTACTTC.

This clonotype was observed many times. The V and J genes are TRBV12-3 or TRBV12-4 and TRBJ2-5; TRBD1 matches 9 bases. The CDR3 runs 16 residues. The J segment lost 3 bases and the V segment lost 5 bases, leaving 10 bases of the junction unmatched. The CDR3 reads CASSPPLQGAKETQYF. In DNA, the CDR3 is TGTGCCAGCAGTCCACCACTACAGGGGGCTAAAGAGACCCAGTACTTC.

V gene TRBV11-2 combines with J gene TRBJ2-5; TRBD2 agrees at 14 bases. Germline values: CDR1 SGHAT, CDR2 FQNNGV. V dropped 5 bases and J dropped 5; count of bases not matched to a gene: 10. The CDR3 covers 17 residues. In DNA form, the CDR3 reads TGTGCCAGCAGCCCGTTTGGGACTAGCGGGGGCGGGGAGACCCAGTACTTC. This translates into CASSPFGTSGGGETQYF.

V is TRBV20-1 and J is TRBJ2-7; 7 positions match TRBD1. Trimming at V came to 3 bases and at J to 4 bases, leaving 9 bases not matched to a gene. The CDR3 extends over 14 amino acids. The germline gives CDR1 DFQATT, CDR2 SNEGSKA (reference sequence). CDR3 region: CSARFGQEKYEQYF. The CDR3 coding sequence is TGCAGTGCTAGGTTCGGACAGGAAAAATACGAGCAGTACTTC.

The chain carries TRBV11-2 and TRBJ2-5; the D gene is possibly TRBD1 (5 bases). This CDR3 region has 13 residues. Germline loops: CDR1 SGHAT, CDR2 FQNNGV. V lost 5 bases to trimming and J lost 5 bases, with 12 bases between them. The CDR3: CASSTTVGETQYF. CDR3 coding DNA: TGTGCCAGCAGCACGACAGTGGGGGAGACCCAGTACTTC.

In this sample, this clonotype turned up a few times. The chain has TRBV27 and TRBJ1-5; the D is unclear. V was pared by 0 bases and J by 9 bases, with 9 bases between. CDR1 and CDR2 (germline): MNHEY, SMNVEV (reference sequence). This CDR3 contains 13 residues. The CDR3 here is CASSLSWNVPQHF. DNA of the CDR3: TGTGCCAGCAGTTTATCCTGGAATGTGCCCCAGCATTTT.

This clonotype came up many times. The V call is TRBV20-1, the J call TRBJ2-3, with D tentatively TRBD2 (5 bases). The CDR3 is 16 amino acids. CDR1 is DFQATT, CDR2 SNEGSKA, per germline (reference sequence). Trimming cost V 6 bases and J 2 bases, with 21 bases left between them. The CDR3 region is CSASTMGQRNTDTQYF. The CDR3 DNA reads TGCAGTGCCAGCACCATGGGTCAGCGGAACACAGATACGCAGTATTTT.

This clonotype appeared many times. This chain links TRBV4-2 with TRBJ2-3; 8 bases line up with TRBD2. J lost 6 bases, V lost 1 base, and 9 bases had no gene match. The CDR3 is 16 residues long. The germline V gene encodes CDR1 LGHNA and CDR2 YNFKEQ. The CDR3 reads CASSQGGGFSMDTQYF. CDR3 DNA sequence: TGTGCCAGCAGCCAAGGCGGGGGGTTCAGCATGGATACGCAGTATTTT.

V gene TRBV6-5 combines with J gene TRBJ1-5; unclear D gene. Trimming took off 5 bases at V and 10 bases at J, with 18 bases between the two ends. Per the germline V gene, CDR1 is MNHEY and CDR2 is SVGAGI. The CDR3 is 14 amino acids. The CDR3 coding sequence is TGTGCCAGCAGTCGGACCCGCGTTAAGGGACCCCAGCATTTT. This encodes CASSRTRVKGPQHF.

This clonotype was seen a few times. The chain combines TRBV7-9 with TRBJ2-5; TRBD2 agrees at 7 bases. The length of the CDR3 is 14 residues. Per the germline V gene, CDR1 is SEHNR and CDR2 is FQNEAQ (reference sequence). J gave up 5 bases and V 6 bases, and 9 bases lay outside the gene matches. CDR3 region: CASRRLGGNETQYF. The CDR3 DNA follows: TGTGCCAGCAGGCGCCTCGGGGGGAACGAGACCCAGTACTTC.

This clonotype was recorded a few times. The chain couples TRBV5-4 to TRBJ2-3, with D hard to call. The CDR3 consists of 13 residues. Germline CDR1 reads SGHNT; CDR2 reads YYREEE (reference sequence). With 4 bases removed from V and 5 bases from J, the gap between germline ends came to 11 bases. The CDR3 sequence: CASSKTPGDTQYF. The CDR3 nucleotides are TGTGCCAGCAGCAAAACTCCGGGAGATACGCAGTATTTT.

This clonotype turned up a few times. CDR3 sequence: CASSLEGGGTFTDTQYF. The DNA of the CDR3 is TGTGCCAGCAGCTTAGAGGGCGGGGGGACCTTCACAGATACGCAGTATTTT. The chain recombines TRBV7-3 with TRBJ2-3, with 8 bases identical to TRBD2. This CDR3 is built from 17 residues. Looked up from germline, CDR1 is SGHTA and CDR2 is FQGTGA. J was trimmed by 2 bases and V by 2 bases; bases with no gene match: 9.

This clonotype was found a few times. The V call is TRBV5-1, the J call TRBJ2-7; tentative D call: TRBD1 (6 bases). Per germline, CDR1 SGHRS and CDR2 YFSETQ. The CDR3 covers 13 residues. V lost 4 bases, J lost 5 bases, and 13 bases lay in between. The CDR3 protein is CASSVQGYDEQYF. The CDR3 DNA reads as TGCGCCAGCAGCGTACAGGGCTATGACGAGCAGTACTTC.

This clonotype was detected only a few times. The V call is TRBV21-1, the J call TRBJ1-1; the listed D gene, TRBD1, was not tested against the DNA. TRBV21-1 is given as a pseudogene. The CDR3 totals 18 residues. The chain's CDR3 is CASSSFSGPIFRNTEAFF. The DNA for the CDR3 is TGTGCCAGCAGCAGCTTTTCGGGGCCAATTTTTAGGAACACTGAAGCTTTCTTT.

This clonotype was counted ten times or more. The CDR3 protein is CASSADPGGLTGELFF. CDR3 DNA: TGTGCCAGCAGCGCGGACCCAGGGGGCCTCACCGGGGAGCTGTTTTTT. V gene TRBV5-4 combines with J gene TRBJ2-2; 8 bases line up with TRBD1. This CDR3 has 16 amino acids. Per germline, CDR1 SGHNT and CDR2 YYREEE (reference sequence). The V and J ends lost 4 bases and 4 bases, in that order; junction bases with no gene match: 9.

This clonotype was recorded many times. The V and J genes are TRBV18 and TRBJ2-7, with a weak D call TRBD1 (6 bases). Looked up from germline, CDR1 is KGHSH and CDR2 is LQKENI. The CDR3 has 13 amino acids. Trimming removed 3 bases at V and 7 bases at J, with 13 bases between. The CDR3 nucleotides are TGTGCCAGCTCACCTTCACAGGGTGCAGAGCAGTACGTC. It encodes CASSPSQGAEQYV.

Only a few counts were recorded for this clonotype. The chain has TRBV4-2 and TRBJ2-7; 9 bases are shared with TRBD1. This CDR3 comprises 16 residues. Trimming took 2 bases from V and 2 from J; bases not matched to a gene: 7. Germline CDR1 LGHNA, CDR2 YNFKEQ. CDR3 coding DNA: TGTGCCAGCAGCCAATCACAGGGGGCCTTAACCTACGAGCAGTACTTC. It specifies CASSQSQGALTYEQYF.

This clonotype was counted at least ten times. CDR3 sequence reads: CASSLPSDNEQFF. CDR3 nucleotides: TGTGCCAGCAGCTTACCTAGTGACAATGAGCAGTTCTTC. The chain is built from TRBV5-4 and TRBJ2-1; D not certain. The CDR3 covers 13 residues. Between the trimmed V and J ends, which lost 2 bases and 5 bases, there was a span of 8 bases. Germline assignment: CDR1 SGHNT and CDR2 YYREEE (reference sequence).